Following are 28 T cell receptor beta chains from one sample sequenced in a study of control samples from healthy donors and cancer patients. Measured with immunoSEQ multiplex PCR; TCRdb has only the in-frame clones, and not every one. The table lists roughly 120,000 clones, about 95% of them singletons, with about 4% in the top ten. The source material was blood. The receptors here all came from a man aged 25-45 years in good health.

V gene TRBV6-2 or TRBV6-3 combines with J gene TRBJ2-7; TRBD1 matches at 9 bases. CDR3 length: 14 amino acids. The V gene's germline CDR1 is MNHEY and CDR2 SVGEGT. The V segment lost 5 bases and the J segment 4 bases; nucleotides outside the gene matches: 6. CDR3 nucleotides: TGTGCCAGCAGTCCGGGACAGGGACTATACGAGCAGTACTTC. Protein product: CASSPGQGLYEQYF.

J is TRBJ1-4 and V is TRBV7-9; 8 positions agree with TRBD1. CDR1 and CDR2 (germline): SEHNR, FQNEAQ (reference sequence). The junction had 10 bases not matched to a gene; V was cut back by 5 bases and J by 8 bases. This CDR3 comprises 15 residues. The CDR3, as DNA: TGTGCCAGCAGCCTAGGCACAGGGGGGATGGAAAAACTGTTTTTT. Translation gives CASSLGTGGMEKLFF.

The chain links TRBV3-1 (or the pseudogene TRBV3-2) to TRBJ1-2; D ambiguous. Trimming removed 1 base at V and 4 bases at J, with 10 bases between. CDR1 is LGHDT, CDR2 YNNKEL, per germline (reference sequence). The CDR3 covers 14 residues. CDR3 coding DNA: TGTGCCAGCAGCCAAGCTGTAAGGCCCTATGGCTACACCTTC. It codes for CASSQAVRPYGYTF.

The chain uses TRBV5-4 and TRBJ2-5, with a weak D call TRBD2 (5 bases). The CDR3 is 14 amino acids. From germline, CDR1 is SGHNT and CDR2 YYREEE (reference sequence). Trimming removed 2 bases from V and 3 bases from J, with 11 bases in between. CDR3 DNA sequence: TGTGCCAGCAGCTTTCCAACTAGGAAAGAGACCCAGTACTTC. It codes for CASSFPTRKETQYF.

This chain connects TRBV5-6 to TRBJ2-7; 7 positions agree with TRBD2. With V trimmed by 4 bases and J by 8 bases, 9 bases remained unmatched. The CDR3 is 13 amino acids. Per germline, CDR1 SGHDT and CDR2 YYEEEE. CDR3 amino acids: CASSPGTTGKQYF. The CDR3, as DNA: TGTGCCAGCAGCCCCGGGACTACTGGGAAGCAGTACTTC.

Note on this clone: The sample has other DNA sequences that encode this CDR3 too. The rearrangement links TRBV24-1 to TRBJ2-3; D is uncertain. Germline CDR1 KGHDR, CDR2 SFDVKD. V was trimmed by 0 bases and J by 1 base, leaving 1 base between them. This CDR3 region has 13 residues. The CDR3 is CATSDLGTDTQYF. DNA for the CDR3: TGTGCCACCAGTGATTTGGGCACAGATACGCAGTATTTT.

The CDR3 protein is CASSEALVGYEQYF. The CDR3 DNA reads TGTGCCAGCAGTGAAGCTCTAGTGGGCTACGAGCAGTACTTC. The chain couples TRBV2 to TRBJ2-7; no clear D. Between the trimmed V and J ends, which lost 0 bases and 3 bases, there was a span of 9 bases. The CDR3 consists of 14 residues. The V gene's germline CDR1 is SNHLY and CDR2 FYNNEI.

This chain links TRBV5-5 with TRBJ1-5; D is unresolved. Germline values: CDR1 SGHKS, CDR2 YYEKEE (reference sequence). V was clipped by 0 bases and J by 2 bases, with 12 bases between them. The CDR3 loop spans 16 amino acids. CDR3 nucleotide sequence: TGTGCCAGCAGCTTGGATATCGGAGCGGGCAATCAGCCCCAGCATTTT. Translation: CASSLDIGAGNQPQHF.

The chain combines TRBV5-1 with TRBJ2-1; D is perhaps TRBD2 (6 bases). Trimming removed 0 bases from V and 4 bases from J, with 17 bases in between. The CDR3 has 17 residues. Germline V lookup: CDR1 SGHRS, CDR2 YFSETQ. The CDR3 region is CASSLVAGRGLYNEQFF. The CDR3 DNA follows: TGCGCCAGCAGCTTGGTGGCGGGGCGAGGATTATACAATGAGCAGTTCTTC.

This chain connects TRBV10-3 to TRBJ2-3; D possibly corresponds to TRBD1 (6 bases). The CDR3 is 14 amino acids. Germline V gene lookup returns CDR1 ENHRY and CDR2 SYGVKD. The V and J ends lost 10 bases and 1 base respectively, with 15 bases between them. CDR3 loop: CATRAGVGTDTQYF. The CDR3 bases are TGTGCCACTCGGGCAGGGGTCGGCACAGATACGCAGTATTTT.

The chain employs TRBV7-3 and TRBJ1-5, with a possible D match to TRBD1 (5 bases). Germline values: CDR1 SGHTA, CDR2 FQGTGA. The CDR3 runs 13 residues. V dropped 5 bases and J dropped 6 bases, with 11 bases sitting between them. This chain's CDR3 is CASSPQGPQPQHF. In nucleotides, the CDR3 is TGTGCCAGCAGCCCGCAGGGCCCTCAGCCCCAGCATTTT.

The chain recombines TRBV19 with TRBJ1-5; 7 bases line up with TRBD1. Germline lookup yields CDR1 LNHDA and CDR2 SQIVND (reference sequence). The CDR3 length is 15 residues. Unmatched junction bases numbered 13, after V lost 6 bases and J lost 8 bases. The CDR3 region is CASSWGAGGFEPQHF. In DNA, the CDR3 is TGTGCCAGTAGCTGGGGGGCAGGGGGGTTCGAGCCCCAGCATTTT.

This clone was recorded once. The identical CDR3 is also encoded by other nucleotide sequences in the sample. This rearrangement joins TRBV4-3 to TRBJ1-3; TRBD1 matches 8 bases. Germline CDR1 LGHNA, CDR2 YSLEER. The CDR3 totals 14 residues. V dropped 5 bases and J dropped 4; count of bases not matched to a gene: 4. The DNA for the CDR3 is TGCGCCAGCAGCGACGGGACAGGCGGAAACACCATATATTTT. Its translation is CASSDGTGGNTIYF.

This chain uses TRBV11-2 with TRBJ1-6, with TRBD1 identical over 8 bases. V trimming: 5 bases; J trimming: 11 bases; junction bases outside the gene matches: 11. Germline CDR1 is SGHAT and CDR2 is FQNNGV. CDR3 length equals 15 residues. The CDR3 is CASSESHRGVAPLHF. CDR3 DNA sequence: TGTGCCAGCAGCGAAAGTCACAGGGGGGTAGCACCCCTCCACTTT.

Points on this clone: One end of the junction is discordant with germline, which a read error may explain. The rearrangement joins TRBV11-2 to TRBJ1-6; no firm D call. The CDR3 is made up of 18 amino acids. Germline V gene lookup returns CDR1 SGHAT and CDR2 FQNNGV. The CDR3 DNA follows: TGTGCCAGCAGCTTAGATGCAGCGGGGTTAGCCTATTATTCACCCCTCCACTTT. As protein: CASSLDAAGLAYYSPLHF. Supplemented by reference TRBV11-2 and TRBJ1-6, the full variable domain reads EAGVAQSPRYKIIEKRQSVAFWCNPISGHATLYWYQQILGQGPKLLIQFQNNGVVDDSQLPKDRFSAERLKGVDSTLKIQPAKLEDSAVYLCASSLDAAGLAYYSPLHFGNGTRLTVT.

V usage is TRBV27 and J usage is TRBJ1-2; D possibly corresponds to TRBD1 (5 bases). The germline V gene has CDR1 MNHEY and CDR2 SMNVEV (reference sequence). Trimming removed 4 bases at V and 4 bases at J, with 16 bases between. The CDR3 loop spans 15 amino acids. CDR3 protein: CASSSRDRPTYGYTF. The CDR3 DNA is TGTGCCAGCAGTTCTCGGGACCGACCAACCTATGGCTACACCTTC.

The V call is TRBV15, the J call TRBJ2-5, with 7 positions matching TRBD2. V shed 5 bases, J shed 9 bases, and the junction held 15 bases outside the gene matches. The CDR3 totals 15 residues. The germline V gene encodes CDR1 LNHNV and CDR2 YYDKDF (reference sequence). The CDR3 sequence: CATSGMAAGQGAQYF. The CDR3 DNA reads TGTGCCACCAGCGGGATGGCAGCGGGGCAAGGAGCCCAGTACTTC.

The chain joins TRBV21-1 to TRBJ1-4. TRBV21-1 corresponds to a pseudogene. The CDR3 has 13 residues. The CDR3 DNA follows: TGTGCCAGCAACCTTGGGGGGCATGAAAAACTGTTTTTT. Protein product: CASNLGGHEKLFF.

The chain links TRBV6-5 to TRBJ1-2, with 7 bases matching TRBD1. This CDR3 region has 15 residues. Germline V gene lookup returns CDR1 MNHEY and CDR2 SVGAGI. V shed 6 bases and J 4 bases; nucleotides not matched to a gene: 11. The CDR3 loop reads CASSLYAGGIYGYTF. In DNA form, the CDR3 reads TGTGCCAGCAGCCTTTACGCAGGGGGAATCTATGGCTACACCTTC.

The chain has TRBV30 and TRBJ1-5; D remains unclear. The CDR3 is 13 residues long. CDR1 is GTSNPN and CDR2 is SVGIG in the germline V gene (reference sequence). Between the trimmed V and J ends, which lost 2 bases and 5 bases, there was a span of 10 bases. The CDR3 reads CAWSYSGHQPQHF. The CDR3 nucleotides are TGTGCCTGGAGTTACAGTGGGCATCAGCCCCAGCATTTT.

The chain has TRBV7-8 and TRBJ1-1; D remains ambiguous. This CDR3 has 17 residues. The germline V gene encodes CDR1 SGHVS and CDR2 FQNEAQ. The V end was cut by 5 bases, the J end by 1 base, with 20 bases between. In nucleotides, the CDR3 is TGTGCCAGCAGCCCAAGCCGTATCCCCATGAGGAACACTGAAGCTTTCTTT. This encodes CASSPSRIPMRNTEAFF.

On this clone itself: Other nucleotide sequences in the sample specify the same CDR3. V and J are TRBV5-6 and TRBJ1-2; D not resolved. This CDR3 contains 12 residues. Between the trimmed V and J ends, which lost 1 base and 4 bases, there was a span of 5 bases. Germline CDR1 is SGHDT and CDR2 is YYEEEE. CDR3 nucleotides: TGTGCCAGCAGCTTGTCTTCCTATGGCTACACCTTC. Its protein is CASSLSSYGYTF.

The CDR3 DNA is TGTGCCAGCAGCCAAGAATACGGGGGGGACCATGAGCAGTACTTC. It translates to CASSQEYGGDHEQYF. The gene calls are TRBV4-2 and TRBJ2-7; 8 bases align to TRBD2. Germline assignment: CDR1 LGHNA and CDR2 YNFKEQ. The CDR3 is 15 residues long. Losses at the gene ends were 0 bases for V and 7 bases for J; bases not matched to a gene: 8.

The chain employs TRBV28 and TRBJ2-1; weak D call: TRBD2 (6 bases). V dropped 5 bases and J dropped 8 bases, with 22 bases sitting between them. CDR1 is MDHEN, CDR2 SYDVKM, per germline. CDR3 length: 16 amino acids. CDR3 region: CASSPSDYALDDEQFF. In DNA, the CDR3 is TGTGCCAGCAGTCCCTCGGACTACGCCCTGGATGATGAGCAGTTCTTC.

The chain is built from TRBV2 and TRBJ2-7; no definite D call. The CDR3 runs 15 residues. Trimming stripped 3 bases from V and 2 bases from J, with 14 bases between. Germline CDR1 and CDR2: SNHLY and FYNNEI. DNA of the CDR3: TGTGCCAGCAGTGACTACGGCAGCGAAGCCTACGAGCAGTACTTC. This gives the protein CASSDYGSEAYEQYF.

CDR3 bases: TGTGCCAGCAGCCCGCTAGGAGGTCGTGAGATCACCTTC. It specifies CASSPLGGREITF. This chain joins TRBV7-9 and TRBJ1-2; D not resolved. The CDR3 sequence is 13 residues long. Germline CDR1 SEHNR, CDR2 FQNEAQ (reference sequence). V shed 5 bases and J shed 13 bases, with 20 bases lying between them.

This clone was seen once. Written as DNA, the CDR3 is TGCGCCAGCAAGGAGGGAGGGGGCACAGATACGCAGTATTTT. It encodes CASKEGGGTDTQYF. V usage is TRBV5-1 and J usage is TRBJ2-3, with TRBD2 matching 7 bases. The CDR3 runs 14 residues. V gave up 6 bases and J gave up 1 base; unmatched junction bases: 5. CDR1 and CDR2 (germline): SGHRS, YFSETQ.

J is TRBJ1-5 and V is TRBV7-8; 8 bases are a match to TRBD1. Germline CDR1 is SGHVS and CDR2 is FQNEAQ. The CDR3 is 13 residues long. Unmatched junction bases numbered 0, after V lost 3 bases and J lost 5 bases. CDR3 in DNA: TGTGCCAGCAGCTTGGACAGGGATCAGCCCCAGCATTTT. Amino acid sequence: CASSLDRDQPQHF.